There are a few counts of the clone carrying this T cell receptor beta chain. The entry originates in a study of blood T cells in healthy people across ages. After removal of 3 bases from V and 1 base from J, the junction contained 3 bases not matched to a gene. Per the germline V gene, CDR1 is SGHNT and CDR2 is YYREEE (reference sequence). This CDR3 comprises 14 residues. With a J-beta primer mix and a sample-barcoded 5' primer, a second PCR ran roughly 6 to 12 cycles. TCRdb re-called the 5' RACE reads through MiXCR, storing one row per CDR3 protein. The table shows around 650,000 distinct CDR3 sequences, with roughly 43% occurring only once.

The clonotype originates from an older man in good health. The sequencing input was blood. The chain uses TRBV5-4 and TRBJ2-5; 7 nucleotides line up with TRBD1. In DNA form, the CDR3 reads TGTGCCAGCAGCTCCGGACAGGCCCAAGAGACCCAGTACTTC. This sequence encodes CASSSGQAQETQYF.